This T cell receptor beta chain was sequenced for a study of cytomegalovirus exposure and HLA in healthy donors. General study results and limits: Across all donors, roughly uniform sequencing depth was an assumption of the presence/absence analyses. With later analysis, a missense DCLRE1C variant became linked to TCR beta V- and J-gene trimming. CMV serostatus was the only recorded immune exposure for donors. Some segments of the V type, notably TRBV6-2 and TRBV6-3, were excluded as indistinguishable.

To note about this clone: Its matching antigen is unknown.

The PCR used 60 Vbeta and 13 Jbeta primers. Only in-frame clones appear in the TCRdb table, and some are missing; sequencing was by immunoSEQ multiplex PCR. The table has about 160,000 clones, 80% seen once. V was cut by 10 bases and J by 1 base, with 10 bases left in between. CDR1 and CDR2 from the germline V gene are SNHLY and FYNNEI. The CDR3 has 12 residues. Source material: PBMCs. This sequence was found in a man aged 18 to 35 in good health and CMV-seropositive. The chain combines TRBV2 with TRBJ1-1, with a weak D call TRBD1 (6 bases). CDR3 region: CAMLTGNTEAFF. The CDR3 DNA follows: TGTGCCATGCTGACAGGGAACACTGAAGCTTTCTTT.